This T cell receptor beta chain was sequenced during a study of T cell changes during pregnancy in multiple sclerosis. V shed 8 bases and J shed 3 bases, with 13 bases lying between them. The V gene's germline CDR1 is SGHAT and CDR2 FQDESV (reference sequence). This CDR3 region has 13 residues. Generated by immunoSEQ multiplex PCR, the TCRdb table keeps only in-frame clones and is missing some. The profile shows about 42,000 clones, around 90% of them singletons. This clonotype was sampled from a female donor in good health, enrolled as a control in a pregnancy study. The chain has TRBV11-1 and TRBJ2-5; no clear D. The sequenced sample was CD4+ T cells from peripheral blood mononuclear cells, obtained after pregnancy. The chain's CDR3 is CASQRGPEETQYF. CDR3 DNA: TGTGCCAGCCAGCGCGGTCCCGAAGAGACCCAGTACTTC.